One and the same sample provided the 13 T cell receptor beta chains below, sequenced in a study of cytomegalovirus exposure and HLA in healthy donors. With 60 Vbeta and 13 Jbeta primers, the PCR was carried out. Assay used: immunoSEQ multiplex PCR; TCRdb lists only in-frame clones, some missing. The sample shows under 200,000 clones, around four fifths of them seen only once. Sequencing was carried out using PBMCs. Source of these receptors: a female donor in good health and CMV-seronegative.

This chain links TRBV7-2 with TRBJ2-7, with 11 bases identical to TRBD2. Germline V gives CDR1 SGHTA, CDR2 FQGNSA. The CDR3 is 15 amino acids. V lost 1 base, J lost 6 bases, and 5 bases stayed unmatched. The DNA of the CDR3 is TGTGCCAGCAGCTTAGAAGGGACTAGCGGTCGCGAGCAGTACTTC. Translated: CASSLEGTSGREQYF. Together with reference TRBV7-2 and TRBJ2-7, the CDR3 gives the full variable domain: GAGVSQSPSNKVTEKGKDVELRCDPISGHTALYWYRQSLGQGLEFLIYFQGNSAPDKSGLPSDRFSAERTGGSVSTLTIQRTQQEDSAVYLCASSLEGTSGREQYFGPGTRLTVT.

The chain is built from TRBV5-4 and TRBJ2-7; D not certain. The CDR3 consists of 15 residues. With 1 base removed from V and 0 bases from J, the gap between germline ends came to 11 bases. The germline CDR1 and CDR2 sequences are SGHNT and YYREEE (reference sequence). DNA of the CDR3: TGTGCCAGCAGCTTGTACAGTCTCAGCTCCTACGAGCAGTACTTC. Amino acids: CASSLYSLSSYEQYF.

The chain is built from TRBV5-1 and TRBJ2-2, with 12 bases aligning to TRBD1. The CDR3 runs 15 residues. Unmatched junction bases numbered 5, after V lost 7 bases and J lost 4 bases. The germline V gene encodes CDR1 SGHRS and CDR2 YFSETQ. The CDR3: CASEGTGGPTGELFF. The CDR3 nucleotides are TGCGCCAGCGAGGGGACAGGGGGCCCCACCGGGGAGCTGTTTTTT.

The chain recombines TRBV5-6 with TRBJ2-7, with D perhaps TRBD1 (6 bases). Trimming removed 2 bases at V and 2 bases at J, with 11 bases between. This CDR3 is 14 amino acids long. From germline, CDR1 is SGHDT and CDR2 YYEEEE. The CDR3 DNA sequence: TGTGCCAGCAGCTTTCGAGGGGGACCCTACGAGCAGTACTTC. This translates into CASSFRGGPYEQYF.

The V gene is TRBV28, the J gene TRBJ1-4; D is possibly TRBD1 (6 bases). There are 15 residues in the CDR3. Per the germline V gene, CDR1 is MDHEN and CDR2 is SYDVKM. With 4 bases removed from V and 6 bases from J, the gap between germline ends came to 15 bases. The CDR3 sequence: CASSSPTRTDEKLFF. CDR3 DNA: TGTGCCAGCAGTTCCCCTACACGGACAGATGAAAAACTGTTTTTT.

This sequence joins TRBV7-2 and TRBJ2-5; D is perhaps TRBD2 (6 bases). Deletions cut 1 base from V and 5 bases from J, with 8 bases between. Germline V gene data show CDR1 as SGHTA and CDR2 as FQGNSA. This CDR3 comprises 13 residues. This CDR3 reads CASSLEREETQYF. In DNA form, the CDR3 reads TGTGCCAGCAGCTTAGAACGGGAGGAGACCCAGTACTTC.

The V and J genes are TRBV7-9 and TRBJ2-7, with D possibly TRBD1 on 5 matching bases. Trimming removed 5 bases at V and 1 base at J, with 12 bases between. From germline, CDR1 is SEHNR and CDR2 FQNEAQ (reference sequence). The CDR3 is 14 amino acids. CDR3 region: CASSVQDTSYEQYF. In nucleotides, the CDR3 is TGTGCCAGCAGCGTACAGGACACTTCCTACGAGCAGTACTTC.

This rearrangement joins TRBV6-5 to TRBJ1-1; D is ambiguous. The ends were cut back, 0 bases at V and 1 base at J, with 9 bases in the middle. The germline V gene has CDR1 MNHEY and CDR2 SVGAGI. The CDR3 is 15 amino acids. The CDR3 region has the DNA TGTGCCAGCAGTTACTCGGGCAGGTCGAACACTGAAGCTTTCTTT. Its protein is CASSYSGRSNTEAFF.

The V gene is TRBV5-8, the J gene TRBJ1-5; D unclear. The CDR3 consists of 13 residues. Germline V CDR1 and CDR2: SGHTS, YDEGEE. The V gene lost 4 bases and the J gene lost 1 base, with 6 bases spanning the gap. CDR3 protein: CASSHTSNQPQHF. The CDR3 nucleotides are TGTGCCAGCAGCCACACCAGCAATCAGCCCCAGCATTTT. The full variable domain, with the rest looked up from reference TRBV5-8 and TRBJ1-5, is EAGVTQSPTHLIKTRGQQATLRCSPISGHTSVYWYQQALGLGLQFLLWYDEGEERNRGNFPPRFSGRQFPNYSSELNVNALELEDSALYLCASSHTSNQPQHFGDGTRLSIL.

The chain couples TRBV28 to TRBJ2-7, with 8 bases identical to TRBD2. The germline gives CDR1 MDHEN, CDR2 SYDVKM. CDR3 length: 17 amino acids. V shed 5 bases and J 4 bases; nucleotides not matched to a gene: 16. The DNA of the CDR3 is TGTGCCAGCAGTACCTTCAAGAGGACTAGCCATTATTACGAGCAGTACTTC. It is translated as CASSTFKRTSHYYEQYF.

The chain combines TRBV18 with TRBJ2-1; a possible D gene is TRBD1 (6 bases). Per germline, CDR1 KGHSH and CDR2 LQKENI. This CDR3 spans 19 amino acids. The V and J ends lost 0 bases and 0 bases respectively, with 18 bases between them. CDR3 nucleotides: TGTGCCAGCTCACCACCGTTGCTAGACAGGCTCAGCTCCTACAATGAGCAGTTCTTC. It yields the protein CASSPPLLDRLSSYNEQFF.

V is TRBV30 and J is TRBJ2-1; 9 bases align to TRBD1. The CDR3 has 14 residues. Germline-derived CDR1 and CDR2 are GTSNPN and SVGIG (reference sequence). V lost 1 base to trimming and J lost 6 bases; unmatched junction nucleotides: 4. The CDR3 region is CAWSGTGVVNEQFF. The CDR3 nucleotides are TGTGCCTGGAGTGGGACAGGGGTAGTCAATGAGCAGTTCTTC.

This clone was seen just once. The chain combines TRBV6-5 with TRBJ1-1; 8 positions match TRBD1. The germline V gene has CDR1 MNHEY and CDR2 SVGAGI. The CDR3 has 13 residues. The ends lost 4 bases at V and 4 bases at J; junction bases unmatched: 2. CDR3 in DNA: TGTGCCAGCAGTTCAGGACAGGGCACTGAAGCTTTCTTT. Translating it yields CASSSGQGTEAFF.